The 3 T cell receptor beta chains presented below share a single source sample, sequenced in a study of blood T cell repertoires in COVID-19. Using immunoSEQ multiplex PCR, the repertoire was profiled, and TCRdb retains in-frame clones only, with some absent. Of around 33,000 clones in the sample, approximately 77% were seen once. The sample consisted of peripheral blood. The receptors were gathered from a human donor in a cohort sampled during active COVID-19.

The J gene is TRBJ2-7, the V gene TRBV4-3, with TRBD2 matching 9 bases. Per germline, CDR1 LGHNA and CDR2 YSLEER. The V gene end was trimmed by 0 bases and the J gene end by 0 bases; junction bases not matched to a gene: 3. The CDR3 has 16 amino acids. CDR3 nucleotide sequence: TGCGCCAGCAGCCAAGAGGTGACTAGCGGCTCCTACGAGCAGTACTTC. Translating gives CASSQEVTSGSYEQYF.

The chain couples TRBV20-1 to TRBJ2-1; 8 bases line up with TRBD2. Germline lookup yields CDR1 DFQATT and CDR2 SNEGSKA (reference sequence). Losses at the gene ends were 3 bases for V and 8 bases for J; bases not matched to a gene: 6. This CDR3 has 13 residues. The CDR3 DNA reads as TGCAGTGCTAGTTACGGGGGGGTTCATGAGCAGTTCTTC. This translates into CSASYGGVHEQFF.

This chain links TRBV5-4 with TRBJ2-1; 8 bases agree with TRBD1. J gave up 4 bases and V 0 bases, and 6 bases lay outside the gene matches. The CDR3 spans 16 residues. Germline V lookup: CDR1 SGHNT, CDR2 YYREEE (reference sequence). CDR3 amino acids: CASSLARGTGYNEQFF. The CDR3 DNA reads TGTGCCAGCAGCTTGGCGAGGGGGACAGGATACAATGAGCAGTTCTTC.